Shown below are 10 T cell receptor beta chains from a single sample sequenced in a study of blood T cells in healthy people across ages. Next came a second PCR, run for about 6 to 11 cycles, which used a sample-barcoded 5' primer along with a J-beta primer mix. In TCRdb, the 5' RACE reads were re-called with MiXCR into one record per CDR3 protein. The sample yields over 750,000 distinct CDR3 sequences, around 25% seen once. These records were also assigned to another study, of T cells of mothers and their children.

The sequenced material came from blood. The receptors were gathered from a boy aged 10-17 years in good health.

The chain combines TRBV20-1 with TRBJ2-5; 11 nucleotides agree with TRBD1. The J call may be incorrect, as the DNA end agrees better with TRBJ2-1. This CDR3 is built from 15 residues. Per germline, CDR1 DFQATT and CDR2 SNEGSKA (reference sequence). Here the CDR3 reads CSANTGTGGDNEQFF. CDR3 nucleotide sequence: TGCAGTGCTAATACCGGGACAGGGGGTGACAATGAGCAGTTCTTC.

This clonotype has a handful of counts. One junction end does not reproduce the germline sequence, and a read error may be involved. The CDR3 coding sequence is TGTGCCAACAGTTTTGGGACGGATGGCTACACCTTC. The encoded protein is CANSFGTDGYTF. The genes are TRBV12-3 or TRBV12-4 and TRBJ1-2; maybe TRBD1 (5 bases). The CDR3 has 12 amino acids.

The chain uses TRBV20-1 and TRBJ2-5, with TRBD2 as a possible D gene (6 bases). The last part of the DNA fits TRBJ2-1 better; the J call may be wrong. The CDR3 is 10 amino acids. Germline V lookup: CDR1 DFQATT, CDR2 SNEGSKA (reference sequence). The DNA for the CDR3 is TGCAGTGCGAGGACTACTTCCCAGTTCTTC. Translation: CSARTTSQFF.

The chain carries TRBV5-1 and TRBJ2-1, with a tentative D call TRBD2 (5 bases). The V end was cut by 0 bases, the J end by 3 bases, with 13 bases between. The CDR3 is made up of 16 amino acids. Germline CDR1 reads SGHRS; CDR2 reads YFSETQ. The CDR3, as DNA: TGCGCCAGCAGCTTGGCCGGTGAGGGCCGCTACAATGAGCAGTTCTTC. Protein product: CASSLAGEGRYNEQFF.

The rearrangement links TRBV12-3 or TRBV12-4 to TRBJ1-1, with 9 bases lining up with TRBD1. V lost 6 bases and J lost 1; bases outside the gene matches: 18. CDR3 length: 19 amino acids. The CDR3 DNA is TGTGCCAGCAGCGCTTTCCGGGACAGGGAAGTAAGAGGGAACACTGAAGCTTTCTTT. It translates to CASSAFRDREVRGNTEAFF.

This clonotype was counted only a few times. The gene calls are TRBV3-1 and TRBJ1-5; D is ambiguous. The CDR3 is made up of 15 amino acids. V was clipped by 0 bases and J by 3 bases, with 9 bases between them. Germline V lookup: CDR1 LGHDT, CDR2 YNNKEL (reference sequence). The CDR3 is CASSQEAGSNQPQHF. The DNA for the CDR3 is TGTGCCAGCAGCCAAGAGGCAGGCTCCAATCAGCCCCAGCATTTT. The complete variable domain, with remaining parts taken from reference TRBV3-1 and TRBJ1-5, reads DTAVSQTPKYLVTQMGNDKSIKCEQNLGHDTMYWYKQDSKKFLKIMFSYNNKELIINETVPNRFSPKSPDKAHLNLHINSLELGDSAVYFCASSQEAGSNQPQHFGDGTRLSIL.

In this sample, this clonotype turned up a few times. This rearrangement joins TRBV29-1 to TRBJ1-4; D is perhaps TRBD1 (5 bases). V was trimmed by 0 bases and J by 7 bases, leaving 12 bases between them. The CDR3 totals 14 residues. CDR1 and CDR2 (germline): SQVTM, ANQGSEA. The CDR3: CSVEEGREGEKLFF. In DNA form, the CDR3 reads TGCAGCGTTGAAGAGGGGCGGGAAGGTGAAAAACTGTTTTTT.

This clonotype was picked up a small number of times. Germline and junction disagree at one end, which may indicate a read error. The chain uses TRBV7-7 and TRBJ2-7; D gene uncertain. This CDR3 is 14 amino acids long. Germline assignment: CDR1 SSHAT and CDR2 FNYEAQ (reference sequence). CDR3 amino acids: CASSLDCGSYEQYF. The CDR3 bases are TGTGCTAGCAGCTTAGACTGCGGATCCTACGAGCAGTACTTC.

The chain recombines TRBV4-2 with TRBJ2-5, with 11 bases that match TRBD1. Germline lookup yields CDR1 LGHNA and CDR2 YNFKEQ. The CDR3 totals 14 residues. V was pared by 5 bases and J by 5 bases, with 4 bases of the junction left unmatched. CDR3 DNA sequence: TGTGCCAGCAGCAAGGGACAGGGGGGGGAGACCCAGTACTTC. Encoded protein: CASSKGQGGETQYF.

The chain is built from TRBV12-3 or TRBV12-4 and TRBJ2-5; D may correspond to TRBD1 or TRBD2 (6 bases each). The CDR3 sequence is 16 residues long. Trimming took 7 bases from V and 4 from J, leaving 22 bases between them. The CDR3 bases are TGTGCCAGCACTTCACCTAGGGGGACTCCAGGAGAGACCCAGTACTTC. Translated: CASTSPRGTPGETQYF.